This T cell receptor (beta chain) appears in the sequencing data of a study of T cell changes during pregnancy in multiple sclerosis. V gave up 5 bases and J gave up 4 bases, with 15 bases separating them. From germline, CDR1 is MNHNS and CDR2 SASEGT. This CDR3 has 15 amino acids. Method: immunoSEQ multiplex PCR; TCRdb's copy keeps in-frame clones and lacks some. The repertoire holds about 36,000 clones, with about 92% as singletons. The chain is built from TRBV6-1 and TRBJ2-1; tentative D call: TRBD2 (7 bases). The input for sequencing was CD4+ T cells from peripheral blood mononuclear cells, taken in the first trimester of pregnancy. This TCR derives from a female donor with multiple sclerosis, enrolled in a pregnancy study. CDR3 in amino acids: CASSIRGAGYNEQFF. CDR3 coding DNA: TGTGCCAGCAGTATCCGGGGGGCGGGATACAATGAGCAGTTCTTC.